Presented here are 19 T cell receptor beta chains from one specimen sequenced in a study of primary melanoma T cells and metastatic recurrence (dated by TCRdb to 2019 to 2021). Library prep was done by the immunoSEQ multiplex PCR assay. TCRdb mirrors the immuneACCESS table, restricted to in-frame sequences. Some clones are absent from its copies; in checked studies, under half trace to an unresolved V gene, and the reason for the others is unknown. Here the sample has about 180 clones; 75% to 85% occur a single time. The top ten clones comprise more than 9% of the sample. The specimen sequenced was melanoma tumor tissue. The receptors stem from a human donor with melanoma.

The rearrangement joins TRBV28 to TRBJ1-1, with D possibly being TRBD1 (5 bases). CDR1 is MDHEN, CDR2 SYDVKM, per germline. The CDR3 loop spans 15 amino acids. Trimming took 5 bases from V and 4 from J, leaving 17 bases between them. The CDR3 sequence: CASSLVLGEGTEAFF. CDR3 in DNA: TGTGCCAGCAGTCTGGTCCTGGGGGAGGGCACTGAAGCTTTCTTT.

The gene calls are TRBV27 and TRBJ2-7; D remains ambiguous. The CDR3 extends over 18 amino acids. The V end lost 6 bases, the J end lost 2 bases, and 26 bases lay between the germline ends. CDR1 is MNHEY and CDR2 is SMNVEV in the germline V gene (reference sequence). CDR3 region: CASSLKGPGFFPTYEQYF. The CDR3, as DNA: TGTGCCAGCAGCCTAAAAGGGCCGGGTTTTTTCCCTACCTACGAGCAGTACTTC.

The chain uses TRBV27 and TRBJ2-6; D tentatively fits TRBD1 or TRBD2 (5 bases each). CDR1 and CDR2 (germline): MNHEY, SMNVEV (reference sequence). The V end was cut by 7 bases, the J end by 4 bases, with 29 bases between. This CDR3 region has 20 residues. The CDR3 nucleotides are TGTGCCAGCACCAAACGCCCCCCGGGGCCCCACCTAGTAGGGGCCAACGTCCTGACTTTC. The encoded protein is CASTKRPPGPHLVGANVLTF.

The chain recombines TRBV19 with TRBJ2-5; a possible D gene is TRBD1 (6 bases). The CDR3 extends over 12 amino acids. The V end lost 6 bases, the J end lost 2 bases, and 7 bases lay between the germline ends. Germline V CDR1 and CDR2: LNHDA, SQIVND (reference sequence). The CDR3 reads CASRQGQETQYF. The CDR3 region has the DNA TGTGCCAGTAGACAGGGACAAGAGACCCAGTACTTC.

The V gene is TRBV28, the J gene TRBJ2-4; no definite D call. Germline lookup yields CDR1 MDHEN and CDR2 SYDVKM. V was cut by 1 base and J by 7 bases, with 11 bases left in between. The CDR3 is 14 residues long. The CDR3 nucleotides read TGTGCCAGCAGTTTATCCCTATTCTGGAACATTCAGTACTTC. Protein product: CASSLSLFWNIQYF.

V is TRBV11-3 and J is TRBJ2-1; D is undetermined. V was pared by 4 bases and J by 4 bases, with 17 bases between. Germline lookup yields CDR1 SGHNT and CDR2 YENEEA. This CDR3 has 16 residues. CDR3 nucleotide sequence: TGTGCCAGCAGCTCTCGTGTGGAAATACCATACAATGAGCAGTTCTTC. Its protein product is CASSSRVEIPYNEQFF. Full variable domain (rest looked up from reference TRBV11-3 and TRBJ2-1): EAGVVQSPRYKIIEKKQPVAFWCNPISGHNTLYWYLQNLGQGPELLIRYENEEAVDDSQLPKDRFSAERLKGVDSTLKIQPAELGDSAVYLCASSSRVEIPYNEQFFGPGTRLTVL.

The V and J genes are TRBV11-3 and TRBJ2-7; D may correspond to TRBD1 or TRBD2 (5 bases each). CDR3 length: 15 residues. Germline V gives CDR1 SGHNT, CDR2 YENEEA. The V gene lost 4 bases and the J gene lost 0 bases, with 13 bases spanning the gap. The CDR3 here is CASSSYPGASYEQYF. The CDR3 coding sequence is TGTGCCAGCAGCTCTTACCCCGGGGCCTCCTACGAGCAGTACTTC.

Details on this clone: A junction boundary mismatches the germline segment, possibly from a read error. The CDR3 DNA sequence: TGTGCCATCGACAGGGCGAACATTCAATACTTC. It codes for CAIDRANIQYF. The chain recombines TRBV6-4 with TRBJ2-4; 7 positions match TRBD1. The germline V gene has CDR1 MRHNA and CDR2 SNTAGT. This CDR3 has 11 residues.

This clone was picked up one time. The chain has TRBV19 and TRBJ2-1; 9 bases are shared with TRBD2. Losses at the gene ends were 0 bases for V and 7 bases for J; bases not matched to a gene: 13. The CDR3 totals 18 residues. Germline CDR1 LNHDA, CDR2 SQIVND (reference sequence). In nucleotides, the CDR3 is TGTGCCAGTAGTATAGAGCTCCCCGGAGCGGGGGGAATGAATGAGCAGTTCTTC. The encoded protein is CASSIELPGAGGMNEQFF.

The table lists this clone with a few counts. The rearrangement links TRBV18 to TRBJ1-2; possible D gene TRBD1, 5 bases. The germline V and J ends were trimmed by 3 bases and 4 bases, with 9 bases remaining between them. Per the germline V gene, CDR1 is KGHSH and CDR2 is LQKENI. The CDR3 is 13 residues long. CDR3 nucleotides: TGTGCCAGCTCACCTGACAGAGCCTATGGCTACACCTTC. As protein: CASSPDRAYGYTF. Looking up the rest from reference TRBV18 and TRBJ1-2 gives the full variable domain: NAGVMQNPRHLVRRRGQEARLRCSPMKGHSHVYWYRQLPEEGLKFMVYLQKENIIDESGMPKERFSAEFPKEGPSILRIQQVVRGDSAAYFCASSPDRAYGYTFGSGTRLTVV.

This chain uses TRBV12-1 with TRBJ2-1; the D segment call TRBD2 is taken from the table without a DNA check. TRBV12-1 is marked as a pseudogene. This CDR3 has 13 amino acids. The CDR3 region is CASSEREVDEQFF. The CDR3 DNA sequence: TGTGCCAGCTCCGAGCGGGAGGTCGATGAGCAGTTCTTC.

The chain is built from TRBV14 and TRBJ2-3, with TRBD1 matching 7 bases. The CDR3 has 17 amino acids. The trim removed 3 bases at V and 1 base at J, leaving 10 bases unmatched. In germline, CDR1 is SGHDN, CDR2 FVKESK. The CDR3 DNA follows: TGTGCCAGCAGCCATCGCAGCCGGGACAGCGGCACAGATACGCAGTATTTT. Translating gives CASSHRSRDSGTDTQYF.

CDR3 DNA: TGTGCCAGCTCAAAAGCCCGTGTTTCGGGGGAGCAGTACTTC. Residues: CASSKARVSGEQYF. V and J are TRBV18 and TRBJ2-7; perhaps TRBD2 as D (5 bases). Trimming took off 5 bases at V and 7 bases at J, with 18 bases between the two ends. The CDR3 has 14 residues. Germline CDR1 and CDR2: KGHSH and LQKENI.

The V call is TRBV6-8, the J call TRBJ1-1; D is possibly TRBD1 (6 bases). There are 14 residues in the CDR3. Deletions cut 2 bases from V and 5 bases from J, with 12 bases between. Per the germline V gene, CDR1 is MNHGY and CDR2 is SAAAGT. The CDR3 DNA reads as TGTGCCAGCAGTTACCGAAGGGGGAAGACTGAAGCTTTCTTT. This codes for CASSYRRGKTEAFF.

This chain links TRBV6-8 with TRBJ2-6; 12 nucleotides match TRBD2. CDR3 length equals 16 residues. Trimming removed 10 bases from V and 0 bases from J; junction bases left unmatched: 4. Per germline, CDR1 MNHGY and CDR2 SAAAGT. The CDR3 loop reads CAIRGLAGSGANVLTF. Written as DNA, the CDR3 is TGTGCCATCCGGGGACTAGCGGGCTCTGGGGCCAACGTCCTGACTTTC.

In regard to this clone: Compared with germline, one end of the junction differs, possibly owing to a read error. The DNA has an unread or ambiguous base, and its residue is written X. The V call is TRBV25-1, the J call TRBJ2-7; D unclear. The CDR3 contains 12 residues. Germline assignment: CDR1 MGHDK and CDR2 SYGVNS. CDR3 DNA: TGTGCYAGCAGTGTAGAAGGATACGAGCAGTACTTC. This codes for CXSSVEGYEQYF. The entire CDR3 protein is CASSVEGYEQYF.

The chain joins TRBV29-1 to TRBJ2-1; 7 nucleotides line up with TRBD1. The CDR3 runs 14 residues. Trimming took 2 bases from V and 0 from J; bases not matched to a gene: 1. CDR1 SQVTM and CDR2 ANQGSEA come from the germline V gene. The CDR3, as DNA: TGCAGCGTTGAACGGGACAGCTCCTACAATGAGCAGTTCTTC. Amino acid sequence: CSVERDSSYNEQFF.

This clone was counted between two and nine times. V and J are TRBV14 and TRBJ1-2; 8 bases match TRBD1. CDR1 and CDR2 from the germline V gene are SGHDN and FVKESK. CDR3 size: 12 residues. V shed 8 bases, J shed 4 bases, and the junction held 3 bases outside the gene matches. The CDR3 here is CASRRGPYGYTF. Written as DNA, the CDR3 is TGTGCCAGCCGCAGGGGGCCCTATGGCTACACCTTC.

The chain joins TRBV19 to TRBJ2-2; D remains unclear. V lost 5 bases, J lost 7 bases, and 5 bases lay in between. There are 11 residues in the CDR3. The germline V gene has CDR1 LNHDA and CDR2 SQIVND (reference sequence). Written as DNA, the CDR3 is TGTGCCAGTAGTTCGCGCGGGGAGCTGTTTTTT. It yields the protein CASSSRGELFF.